This record covers a single T cell receptor (beta chain). This specimen comes from a study of blood T cell repertoires in COVID-19. For the study at large: PBMCs, B-cell-depleted T cells, or T cells were the source of the cDNA or gDNA that made up the material.

Original data processing: Amplification of reference gene primers provided the estimated nucleated cell counts. Generated by immunoSEQ multiplex PCR, the TCRdb table keeps only in-frame clones and is missing some. V and J calls plus clone size are reproduced from that table; the DNA served to infer D and trimming. The sample lists about 83,000 clones; roughly 80% were seen once. The sequence came from a woman of 80 years or more with acute or convalescent COVID-19. The specimen was peripheral blood.

The CDR3 loop is CASGLQGTTKNIQYF. In DNA form, the CDR3 reads TGTGCTAGTGGTTTACAGGGAACGACCAAAAACATTCAGTACTTC. The V gene is TRBV12-5, the J gene TRBJ2-4; a possible D gene is TRBD1 (6 bases). Germline CDR1 is LGHNT and CDR2 is FRNRAP. V lost 3 bases, J lost 2 bases, and 11 bases lay in between. This CDR3 region has 15 residues.